This TCR beta chain was captured in a study of control samples from healthy donors and cancer patients. Assay used: immunoSEQ multiplex PCR; TCRdb lists only in-frame clones, some missing. The repertoire holds 13,000 to 15,000 clones, around 77% seen once, with 15% to 20% in the top ten. The V end lost 3 bases, the J end lost 9 bases, and 15 bases lay between the germline ends. Germline assignment: CDR1 KGHSH and CDR2 LQKENI. The length of the CDR3 is 14 residues. The chain uses TRBV18 and TRBJ2-1; D gene unclear. The receptor's source is a female donor with lung cancer. The sample taken for sequencing was formalin-fixed, paraffin-embedded tissue. This chain's CDR3 is CASSPTVPATEQFF. Written as DNA, the CDR3 is TGTGCCAGCTCACCGACTGTGCCAGCCACTGAGCAGTTCTTC. Complete variable domain (other parts from reference TRBV18 and TRBJ2-1): NAGVMQNPRHLVRRRGQEARLRCSPMKGHSHVYWYRQLPEEGLKFMVYLQKENIIDESGMPKERFSAEFPKEGPSILRIQQVVRGDSAAYFCASSPTVPATEQFFGPGTRLTVL.